The 11 T cell receptor beta chains listed next were all sequenced from one sample in a study of T cells in Graves' hyperthyroidism and ophthalmopathy. It was RNA transcripts that yielded the amplified TCR beta CDR3 regions. The TCR CDR3 was amplified in a first-round RT-PCR using the HTBI primer set. From the multiplex PCR reads, TCRdb called clonotypes with MiXCR, one entry per CDR3 protein. The top ten hold approximately 8.6% of the sample, which has some 300,000 distinct CDR3 sequences, more than 10% seen once. The specimen was blood. These receptors were collected from a woman aged 25-40 years with Graves' hyperthyroidism that later progressed to Graves' ophthalmopathy.

This clonotype appeared many times. The rearrangement uses TRBV4-3 and TRBJ1-4; D unclear. The CDR3 covers 16 residues. The germline V gene has CDR1 LGHNA and CDR2 YSLEER. V lost 0 bases and J 5 bases, leaving 13 bases between the germline ends. DNA of the CDR3: TGCGCCAGCAGCCAAGAATGGGGAGGGAGGAATGAAAAACTGTTTTTT. Its translation: CASSQEWGGRNEKLFF.

The chain couples TRBV9 to TRBJ1-6; D not resolved. CDR1 and CDR2 (germline): SGDLS, YYNGEE. The CDR3 spans 13 residues. Trimming took off 3 bases at V and 4 bases at J, with 5 bases between the two ends. CDR3: CASSAAYNSPLHF. The CDR3 DNA sequence: TGTGCCAGCAGCGCAGCGTATAATTCACCCCTCCACTTT.

This clonotype was observed a handful of times. The chain joins TRBV4-1 to TRBJ2-1; D ambiguous. This CDR3 is built from 13 residues. V was cut by 1 base and J by 8 bases, with 9 bases left in between. Germline V gene sequence: CDR1 MGHRA, CDR2 YSYEKL. CDR3 bases: TGCGCCAGCAGCCAAGGGCACCCGGATGAGCAGTTCTTC. Translation gives CASSQGHPDEQFF.

This clonotype was observed at least ten times. This sequence joins TRBV5-1 and TRBJ2-5; the D is unclear. Germline CDR1 SGHRS, CDR2 YFSETQ. The CDR3 covers 13 residues. V lost 1 base and J 0 bases, leaving 4 bases between the germline ends. CDR3 in amino acids: CASSLTYQETQYF. The CDR3 nucleotides are TGCGCCAGCAGCTTGACCTACCAAGAGACCCAGTACTTC.

This clonotype was recorded many times. The chain recombines TRBV29-1 with TRBJ2-5, with TRBD2 matching over 13 bases. This CDR3 has 14 amino acids. The V segment lost 8 bases and the J segment 5 bases; nucleotides outside the gene matches: 8. Germline V CDR1 and CDR2: SQVTM, ANQGSEA. CDR3: CSPGLAGDMETQYF. DNA for the CDR3: TGCAGCCCCGGACTAGCGGGAGATATGGAGACCCAGTACTTC.

This clonotype was detected only a few times. The chain recombines TRBV4-2 with TRBJ2-2, with 9 bases identical to TRBD1. The CDR3 runs to 16 residues. Per the germline V gene, CDR1 is LGHNA and CDR2 is YNFKEQ. V gave up 4 bases and J gave up 0 bases; unmatched junction bases: 3. The CDR3 loop is CASSPGTGTNTGELFF. The CDR3 coding sequence is TGTGCCAGCAGCCCAGGGACAGGGACGAACACCGGGGAGCTGTTTTTT.

The rearrangement joins TRBV9 to TRBJ2-5, with 13 bases fitting TRBD2. There are 16 residues in the CDR3. Germline values: CDR1 SGDLS, CDR2 YYNGEE. After removal of 9 bases from V and 2 bases from J, the junction contained 10 bases not matched to a gene. For the CDR3, the DNA is TGTGCCAACAGTCCCGGACTAGCGGGAGCGCAAGAGACCCAGTACTTC. Protein product: CANSPGLAGAQETQYF.

This clonotype was seen repeatedly, ten times or more. The chain is built from TRBV24-1 and TRBJ2-7; D uncertain. Germline-derived CDR1 and CDR2 are KGHDR and SFDVKD. Trimming shortened V by 0 bases and J by 3 bases, and 5 bases separated the two germline ends. The CDR3 spans 13 residues. The CDR3 DNA reads as TGTGCCACCAGTGATTTGCTGCTCTACGAGCAGTACTTC. This sequence encodes CATSDLLLYEQYF.

A few counts support this clonotype. The V gene is TRBV9, the J gene TRBJ2-3; weak D call: TRBD1 (7 bases). In germline, CDR1 is SGDLS, CDR2 YYNGEE. Between the trimmed V and J ends, which lost 3 bases and 0 bases, there was a span of 14 bases. CDR3 size: 16 residues. The CDR3 nucleotides are TGTGCCAGCAGCGGGGACAGCGGGTCTAGCACAGATACGCAGTATTTT. Residues: CASSGDSGSSTDTQYF. The variable domain in full, with the rest retrieved from reference TRBV9 and TRBJ2-3, is DSGVTQTPKHLITATGQRVTLRCSPRSGDLSVYWYQQSLDQGLQFLIQYYNGEERAKGNILERFSAQQFPDLHSELNLSSLELGDSALYFCASSGDSGSSTDTQYFGPGTRLTVL.

This sequence joins TRBV7-6 and TRBJ2-3; 11 nucleotides match TRBD2. Germline V lookup: CDR1 SGHVS, CDR2 FNYEAQ. CDR3 size: 17 residues. V dropped 0 bases and J dropped 5; count of bases not matched to a gene: 7. The CDR3 protein is CASSLALTSGKVDTQYF. The DNA of the CDR3 is TGTGCCAGCAGCTTAGCGTTGACTAGCGGGAAAGTAGATACGCAGTATTTT.

This clonotype was seen repeatedly, ten times or more. The V gene is TRBV3-1, the J gene TRBJ2-5; 13 bases fit TRBD2. The CDR3 runs to 17 residues. V shed 4 bases and J 5 bases; nucleotides not matched to a gene: 10. CDR1 and CDR2 (germline): LGHDT, YNNKEL (reference sequence). The CDR3 region is CASSPRLAGGPRETQYF. The CDR3 coding sequence is TGTGCCAGCAGCCCAAGACTAGCGGGAGGCCCCCGGGAGACCCAGTACTTC.